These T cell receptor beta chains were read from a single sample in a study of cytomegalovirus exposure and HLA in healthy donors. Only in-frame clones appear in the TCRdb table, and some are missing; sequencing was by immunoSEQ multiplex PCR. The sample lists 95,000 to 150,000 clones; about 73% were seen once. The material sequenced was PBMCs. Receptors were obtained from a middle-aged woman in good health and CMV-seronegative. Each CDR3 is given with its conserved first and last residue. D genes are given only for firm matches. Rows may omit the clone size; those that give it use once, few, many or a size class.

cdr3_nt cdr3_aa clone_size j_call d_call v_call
TGTGCCAGCAGTACCACAGGGGGAGTCTATGGCTACACCTTC CASSTTGGVYGYTF NA TRBJ1-2 TRBD1 TRBV27
TGTGCCAGCTGCCCCCCAGTCCCGGGCACTGAAGCTTTCTTT CASCPPVPGTEAFF many TRBJ1-1 NA TRBV6-1
TGTGCCAGCTCGATTAGCGGGAGGGCAAATACGCAGTATTTT CASSISGRANTQYF NA TRBJ2-3 TRBD2 TRBV7-9
TGTGCCAGCAGTTTACGGGCTAGCGGGCTTAACCAAGAGACCCAGTACTTC CASSLRASGLNQETQYF NA TRBJ2-5 TRBD2 TRBV27
TGCGCCAGCAGCTTGGGGCCAGGGGGAGTTCAGCCCCAGCATTTT CASSLGPGGVQPQHF NA TRBJ1-5 TRBD1 TRBV5-1
TGTGCCAGCAGCCCGCGGGGTAGCAATCAGCCCCAGCATTTT CASSPRGSNQPQHF NA TRBJ1-5 NA TRBV13
TGTGCCAGCAGCTCGACTAGGACTAGCGGGGGGGCGTCCTACAATGAGCAGTTCTTC CASSSTRTSGGASYNEQFF NA TRBJ2-1 TRBD2 TRBV7-9
TGTGCCAGCAGCTTAGAACGAGCGGGAGGCTCTGGGGCCAACGTCCTGACTTTC CASSLERAGGSGANVLTF NA TRBJ2-6 TRBD2 TRBV7-6
TGCAGCGTTATATTCAGGGCCAGGGAAGCTTTCTTT CSVIFRAREAFF NA TRBJ1-1 NA TRBV29-1
TGTGCCAGCAGTTTAATCGGGGGAGCCTCTGGAAACACCATATATTTT CASSLIGGASGNTIYF NA TRBJ1-3 NA TRBV28
TGTGCCAGCTCACCCGGCACAGGGGGGTTTAATGAGCAGTTCTTC CASSPGTGGFNEQFF once TRBJ2-1 TRBD1 TRBV18
TGTGCCAGCAGCCCCCCGGACTCTGAAGCTTTCTTT CASSPPDSEAFF NA TRBJ1-1 NA TRBV9
TGTGCCAGCAGCTTTTTACTAGCGGGGGCTATAGGCGAGCAGTACTTC CASSFLLAGAIGEQYF NA TRBJ2-7 TRBD2 TRBV11-2
TGCGCCAGCAGCTTGGAAGGGACTTGGGGCAATGAGCAGTTCTTC CASSLEGTWGNEQFF NA TRBJ2-1 NA TRBV5-1
TGTGCCAGCAGTTGGGGGACAGGGATCTACGAGCAGTACTTC CASSWGTGIYEQYF few TRBJ2-7 TRBD1 TRBV27
TGTGCCAGCAGCCAAGTCGGGACAAACGGAGTGCAGTACTTC CASSQVGTNGVQYF few TRBJ2-7 NA TRBV14
TGTGCCAGCAGTGACGGCCCAACAGATACGCAGTATTTT CASSDGPTDTQYF few TRBJ2-3 NA TRBV6-4
TGCAGCGGCGGGCGCTCCTACAATGAGCAGTTCTTC CSGGRSYNEQFF NA TRBJ2-1 NA TRBV29-1
TGCGCCAGCAGCACCCGAGACCGCCGGGGTGGAAACACCATATATTTT CASSTRDRRGGNTIYF NA TRBJ1-3 NA TRBV5-1
TGTGCCAGCAGCATGCTACGAGGAGGCCTACTGTACGAGCAGTACTTC CASSMLRGGLLYEQYF NA TRBJ2-7 NA TRBV7-8
TGTGCCAGCAGCCATGGACTACAAGAGGCCCAGTACTTC CASSHGLQEAQYF NA TRBJ2-5 NA TRBV13
TGTGCCAGCAGCGCCGGTTGGAACACTGAAGCTTTCTTT CASSAGWNTEAFF NA TRBJ1-1 NA TRBV7-6
TGTGCCAGCAGTTACTCTTGGACTAGCACCAACAATGAGCAGTTCTTC CASSYSWTSTNNEQFF NA TRBJ2-1 TRBD2 TRBV6-5
TGTGCCAGCAGCTTAGCGCAAGGGGGCAAATACGAGCAGTACTTC CASSLAQGGKYEQYF NA TRBJ2-7 TRBD1 TRBV7-8
TGTGCCAGCAGTCAACAGGGTGGGACTGAAGCTTTCTTT CASSQQGGTEAFF NA TRBJ1-1 NA TRBV6-5
TGCGCCAGCAGCCAAGGGACAGCCTATGGCTACACCTTC CASSQGTAYGYTF NA TRBJ1-2 NA TRBV4-3
TGTGCCAGCAGTTTCGACAGCTACGAGCAGTACTTC CASSFDSYEQYF NA TRBJ2-7 NA TRBV6-6
TGTGCCAGCAGCTTCGGAGGGGGAGGGCCAGGTGAGCAGTTCTTC CASSFGGGGPGEQFF NA TRBJ2-1 NA TRBV11-2
TGTGCCAGTAGCACAAATGAAAAACTGTTTTTT CASSTNEKLFF once TRBJ1-4 NA TRBV19
TGCGCCAGCAGCCAAGGATTCGAGGGGGCGGACACTGAAGCTTTCTTT CASSQGFEGADTEAFF NA TRBJ1-1 TRBD1 TRBV4-3
TGTGCCAGCAGTGAAACAGGGGCGGTCGGGGAGCTGTTTTTT CASSETGAVGELFF NA TRBJ2-2 TRBD1 TRBV6-1
TGTGCCAGTAGACAAGGACAGTCAAACACTGAAGCTTTCTTT CASRQGQSNTEAFF NA TRBJ1-1 NA TRBV19
TGTGCCAGCTCACTAGACAACTCTGGGGCCAACGTCCTGACTTTC CASSLDNSGANVLTF NA TRBJ2-6 NA TRBV18
TGTGCCATCAGTGAAAGGCGGGATGACAATGAGCAGTTCTTC CAISERRDDNEQFF NA TRBJ2-1 NA TRBV10-3
TGTGCCAGCAGCCAAGGGCTCTTAGCGGGGGGGGGCACAGATACGCAGTATTTT CASSQGLLAGGGTDTQYF NA TRBJ2-3 TRBD2 TRBV4-2
TGTGCCAGCAGCCAAGCCCTAGCTAGCGGGCGGGAGCAGTTCTTC CASSQALASGREQFF NA TRBJ2-1 TRBD2 TRBV14
TGTGCCAGCAGTTCAACAGGGTTACGGGAAAAACTGTTTTTT CASSSTGLREKLFF NA TRBJ1-4 NA TRBV28
TGTGCCAGCAGAGGACAGGGGAGCCTTAATCAGCCCCAGCATTTT CASRGQGSLNQPQHF NA TRBJ1-5 TRBD1 TRBV2
TGTGCCATCAGTGAGTCGATGGGGCAGGGCACAGATACGCAGTATTTT CAISESMGQGTDTQYF once TRBJ2-3 NA TRBV10-3
TGCGCCAGCAGTGAGCGGGACAGCCGTGCTTGGACCCAGTACTTC CASSERDSRAWTQYF NA TRBJ2-5 TRBD1 TRBV10-1
TGTGCCATCAGTACCAGGGTGGAGCGCAATGAGCAGTTCTTC CAISTRVERNEQFF NA TRBJ2-1 NA TRBV10-3
TGTGCCAGCATGAGGGGGCAGGGTACAAATCAGCCCCAGCATTTT CASMRGQGTNQPQHF few TRBJ1-5 TRBD1 TRBV6-6
TGTGCCTGGCGGCTAGCGGGAAGTTCCGGGGAGCTGTTTTTT CAWRLAGSSGELFF NA TRBJ2-2 TRBD2 TRBV30
TGCAGCGCCAGGCAATCAGATACGCAGTATTTT CSARQSDTQYF NA TRBJ2-3 NA TRBV29-1
TGTGCCAGCAGCTTTAGGCGGGAGGGCCCCAATACGCAGTATTTT CASSFRREGPNTQYF few TRBJ2-3 TRBD2 TRBV7-9
TGTGCCAGTAGTATCCCCCCAGGGCGGGCGGGGGCCCTAGCCAAAAACATTCAGTACTTC CASSIPPGRAGALAKNIQYF NA TRBJ2-4 NA TRBV19
TGTGCCAGCGGACGACTAGCGGGAGTTAACAATGAGCAGTTCTTC CASGRLAGVNNEQFF NA TRBJ2-1 TRBD2 TRBV28
TGTGCCAGCAGTCCATGGGGGACTAGCGGGTCCTACGAGCAGTACTTC CASSPWGTSGSYEQYF once TRBJ2-7 TRBD2 TRBV28
TGTGCCAGCAGCCGTGGAGACTTTGAGCAGTACTTC CASSRGDFEQYF NA TRBJ2-7 NA TRBV4-2
TGTGCCAGCAGCGTATTGGGACAGGGGTCGAATGAGCAGTTCTTC CASSVLGQGSNEQFF NA TRBJ2-1 TRBD1 TRBV9